A single sample gave rise to the 31 T cell receptor beta chains below, sequenced in a study of cytomegalovirus exposure and HLA in healthy donors. The PCR ran on 60 Vbeta and 13 Jbeta primers. Some clones are missing from TCRdb's copy, which holds only in-frame ones; the method was immunoSEQ multiplex PCR. The sample has roughly 70,000 clones; approximately 70% are singletons. The material sequenced was PBMCs. Every receptor here comes from a male donor in good health and CMV-seropositive.

This clone was counted only a few times. The chain links TRBV27 to TRBJ2-5; 12 bases agree with TRBD2. This CDR3 region has 18 residues. The junction had 11 bases not matched to a gene; V was cut back by 2 bases and J by 4 bases. Germline CDR1 and CDR2: MNHEY and SMNVEV (reference sequence). The CDR3 reads CASSLQPIGLAGPETQYF. CDR3 sequence (DNA): TGTGCCAGCAGTTTACAGCCAATTGGACTAGCGGGACCAGAGACCCAGTACTTC.

The CDR3 sequence: CASRDATGGQPQHF. The CDR3 DNA reads TGTGCCAGCAGAGACGCTACAGGCGGTCAGCCCCAGCATTTT. The chain is built from TRBV6-5 and TRBJ1-5; a possible D gene is TRBD1 (5 bases). The germline V and J ends were trimmed by 6 bases and 6 bases, with 15 bases remaining between them. The CDR3 has 14 amino acids. CDR1 is MNHEY, CDR2 SVGAGI, per germline.

This clone was observed a few times. The CDR3 loop reads CASSSDTYEQYF. The CDR3 region has the DNA TGTGCCAGCAGCTCAGATACCTACGAGCAGTACTTC. The chain combines TRBV7-8 with TRBJ2-7; D not certain. V lost 4 bases to trimming and J lost 2 bases, with 6 bases between them. The CDR3 contains 12 residues. CDR1 and CDR2 from the germline V gene are SGHVS and FQNEAQ.

The chain joins TRBV5-4 to TRBJ1-2; TRBD1 matches 8 bases. Germline V gene data show CDR1 as SGHNT and CDR2 as YYREEE (reference sequence). With V trimmed by 0 bases and J by 3 bases, 4 bases remained unmatched. This CDR3 spans 15 amino acids. CDR3 DNA sequence: TGTGCCAGCAGCTTGGGACAGGGGTTACACTATGGCTACACCTTC. Translating gives CASSLGQGLHYGYTF.

This clone was detected a few times. The chain carries TRBV6-5 and TRBJ1-4; possible D gene TRBD1, 5 bases. CDR3 length equals 13 residues. The germline gives CDR1 MNHEY, CDR2 SVGAGI. V dropped 2 bases and J dropped 9 bases, with 10 bases sitting between them. The CDR3: CASSYMAGQKLFF. Here the CDR3 DNA reads TGTGCCAGCAGTTACATGGCAGGGCAAAAACTGTTTTTT.

The V and J genes are TRBV11-2 and TRBJ2-1, with 11 bases identical to TRBD2. Germline V CDR1 and CDR2: SGHAT, FQNNGV. V was pared by 2 bases and J by 2 bases, with 2 bases of the junction left unmatched. This CDR3 spans 16 amino acids. CDR3 region: CASSLLAGGAYNEQFF. The CDR3 nucleotides are TGTGCCAGCAGCTTACTAGCGGGGGGAGCCTACAATGAGCAGTTCTTC.

The V and J genes are TRBV13 and TRBJ2-5, with 8 bases lining up with TRBD1. The trim removed 3 bases at V and 5 bases at J, leaving 5 bases unmatched. The V gene's germline CDR1 is PRHDT and CDR2 FYEKMQ (reference sequence). The CDR3 runs 14 residues. The CDR3 here is CASSLRQGRETQYF. CDR3 DNA sequence: TGTGCCAGCAGCTTGCGACAGGGGCGTGAGACCCAGTACTTC.

The J gene is TRBJ1-2, the V gene TRBV9; TRBD1 agrees at 7 bases. The germline gives CDR1 SGDLS, CDR2 YYNGEE. With 5 bases clipped from V and 8 bases from J, the junction kept 9 bases outside the gene matches. The length of the CDR3 is 13 residues. The CDR3 sequence: CASSVPGTEGYTF. The CDR3 DNA reads TGTGCCAGCAGTGTACCCGGGACAGAAGGCTACACCTTC.

This clone was detected a few times. CDR3 in amino acids: CTSKGAQTYNSPLHF. For the CDR3, the DNA is TGCACCAGCAAGGGGGCACAGACCTATAATTCACCCCTCCACTTT. This sequence joins TRBV1 and TRBJ1-6; the table's D call, TRBD1, has no DNA check behind it. TRBV1 has pseudogene status. This CDR3 has 15 residues.

This clone was counted a single time. The chain couples TRBV18 to TRBJ2-7; 13 nucleotides line up with TRBD2. Trimming removed 6 bases from V and 4 bases from J; junction bases left unmatched: 6. Germline CDR1 KGHSH, CDR2 LQKENI. The CDR3 consists of 15 residues. CDR3 DNA: TGTGCCAGCTCTCGGACTAGCGGGAGCGTGTACGAGCAGTACTTC. It specifies CASSRTSGSVYEQYF.

This sequence joins TRBV5-1 and TRBJ2-7, with a possible D match to TRBD1 (6 bases). This CDR3 contains 14 residues. V was clipped by 3 bases and J by 7 bases, with 17 bases between them. Germline CDR1 and CDR2: SGHRS and YFSETQ. As DNA, the CDR3 is TGCGCCAGCAGCTCCCTCGGGCAGGGGATGGAGCAGTACTTC. Its protein product is CASSSLGQGMEQYF.

This clone occurred a few times. V gene TRBV20-1 combines with J gene TRBJ2-3, with D maybe TRBD2 (6 bases). In germline, CDR1 is DFQATT, CDR2 SNEGSKA (reference sequence). V lost 3 bases and J lost 9, with 10 bases in between. This CDR3 spans 11 amino acids. CDR3: CSARVRGTQYF. The DNA of the CDR3 is TGCAGTGCTAGGGTTCGGGGGACGCAGTATTTT.

Of note for this clone: One end of the junction fails to match germline, which may point to a read error. The J gene is TRBJ1-1, the V gene TRBV7-9; a possible D gene is TRBD1 (5 bases). The CDR3 runs to 12 residues. The germline gives CDR1 SEHNR, CDR2 FQNEAQ (reference sequence). This CDR3 reads CSSSLEGDEAFF. CDR3 in DNA: TGTTCCAGCAGCTTAGAAGGGGATGAAGCTTTCTTT.

The chain recombines TRBV7-2 with TRBJ2-7; 9 bases align to TRBD2. V was pared by 6 bases and J by 6 bases, with 12 bases of the junction left unmatched. The CDR3 loop spans 15 amino acids. Germline V CDR1 and CDR2: SGHTA, FQGNSA. CDR3 residues: CASSPAGTSSLEQYF. In nucleotides, the CDR3 is TGTGCCAGCAGTCCCGCCGGGACTAGCTCCCTCGAGCAGTACTTC.

The genes are TRBV19 and TRBJ2-3; the D gene is possibly TRBD1 (5 bases). The germline gives CDR1 LNHDA, CDR2 SQIVND (reference sequence). V lost 6 bases, J lost 0 bases, and 13 bases lay in between. The CDR3 is 15 amino acids. CDR3 in amino acids: CASRIQVSSTDTQYF. CDR3 bases: TGTGCCAGTAGGATACAGGTTTCTAGCACAGATACGCAGTATTTT.

The chain is built from TRBV7-9 and TRBJ1-2, with D maybe TRBD1 (6 bases). This CDR3 has 15 amino acids. The V gene's germline CDR1 is SEHNR and CDR2 FQNEAQ (reference sequence). Trimming stripped 4 bases from V and 4 bases from J, with 16 bases between. CDR3 sequence: CASSSRGGGFYGYTF. As DNA, the CDR3 is TGTGCCAGCAGCTCCCGGGGGGGCGGTTTCTATGGCTACACCTTC.

This clone was recorded once. V usage is TRBV5-4 and J usage is TRBJ2-1; 7 nucleotides align to TRBD2. The J segment lost 10 bases and the V segment lost 0 bases, leaving 4 bases of the junction unmatched. CDR1 and CDR2 (germline): SGHNT, YYREEE (reference sequence). This CDR3 region has 13 residues. The CDR3 sequence: CASSLGLADEQFF. CDR3 DNA: TGTGCCAGCAGCTTGGGACTAGCTGACGAGCAGTTCTTC.

This chain uses TRBV29-1 with TRBJ2-7, with unresolved D. CDR3 length: 12 amino acids. Germline V CDR1 and CDR2: SQVTM, ANQGSEA. Trimming removed 2 bases from V and 4 bases from J, with 9 bases in between. The CDR3 is CSVEFSPYEQYF. CDR3 DNA: TGCAGCGTTGAATTTTCCCCTTACGAGCAGTACTTC.

The genes are TRBV7-9 and TRBJ2-7; D may be TRBD1 (6 bases). The CDR3 spans 12 residues. The V gene lost 3 bases and the J gene lost 5 bases, with 8 bases spanning the gap. Per the germline V gene, CDR1 is SEHNR and CDR2 is FQNEAQ (reference sequence). CDR3 coding DNA: TGTGCCAGCAGCTTTGCAGGGGACGAGCAGTACTTC. As protein: CASSFAGDEQYF.

This clone was observed a few times. The chain joins TRBV30 to TRBJ1-1; TRBD1 matches at 12 bases. The germline CDR1 and CDR2 sequences are GTSNPN and SVGIG (reference sequence). CDR3 length equals 14 residues. Trimming at V came to 0 bases and at J to 11 bases, leaving 7 bases not matched to a gene. Here the CDR3 DNA reads TGTGCCTGGAGTGTGTCTAGGGACAGGGGGCTGGCTTTCTTT. Residues: CAWSVSRDRGLAFF.

CDR3 DNA sequence: TGCGCCAGCAGCCTACAGACAGGGGAGAACACTGAAGCTTTCTTT. Its protein is CASSLQTGENTEAFF. The rearrangement joins TRBV5-1 to TRBJ1-1, with TRBD1 matching 8 bases. The CDR3 is 15 residues long. The V and J ends lost 4 bases and 1 base, in that order; junction bases with no gene match: 6. CDR1 and CDR2 from the germline V gene are SGHRS and YFSETQ. The full variable domain, its missing parts supplied by reference TRBV5-1 and TRBJ1-1, is KAGVTQTPRYLIKTRGQQVTLSCSPISGHRSVSWYQQTPGQGLQFLFEYFSETQRNKGNFPGRFSGRQFSNSRSEMNVSTLELGDSALYLCASSLQTGENTEAFFGQGTRLTVV.

Only one count was recorded for this clone. The chain carries TRBV4-1 and TRBJ1-6, with D possibly being TRBD1 (6 bases). The CDR3 sequence is 14 residues long. Per germline, CDR1 MGHRA and CDR2 YSYEKL. V gave up 4 bases and J gave up 8 bases, with 12 bases separating them. The CDR3 loop reads CASSRTDLDSPLHF. CDR3 nucleotide sequence: TGCGCCAGCAGCCGGACAGATCTTGATTCACCCCTCCACTTT.

The V gene is TRBV15, the J gene TRBJ1-3; 7 nucleotides match TRBD1. CDR1 is LNHNV and CDR2 is YYDKDF in the germline V gene (reference sequence). The CDR3 extends over 15 amino acids. V shed 2 bases and J 0 bases; nucleotides not matched to a gene: 1. The CDR3: CATSRRDSSGNTIYF. The CDR3 DNA sequence: TGTGCCACCAGCAGAAGGGACAGCTCTGGAAACACCATATATTTT.

V gene TRBV5-6 combines with J gene TRBJ2-7; D is possibly TRBD2 (7 bases). The V gene's germline CDR1 is SGHDT and CDR2 YYEEEE. V lost 3 bases to trimming and J lost 2 bases, with 12 bases between them. The CDR3 sequence is 14 residues long. The CDR3 is CASSSAGQTYEQYF. In DNA form, the CDR3 reads TGTGCCAGCAGCTCAGCGGGACAAACCTACGAGCAGTACTTC.

V and J are TRBV6-1 and TRBJ1-6, with D perhaps TRBD1 (5 bases). Germline loops: CDR1 MNHNS, CDR2 SASEGT. The CDR3 length is 19 residues. Trimming left V 2 bases short and J 0 bases short, with 17 bases between. The CDR3 spells CASSERRDSSDSYNSPLHF. In DNA, the CDR3 is TGTGCCAGCAGTGAACGGAGGGACTCATCCGACTCCTATAATTCACCCCTCCACTTT.

The V call is TRBV6-6, the J call TRBJ2-7, with 8 bases lining up with TRBD1. The CDR3 sequence is 14 residues long. Trimming cost V 6 bases and J 2 bases; bases outside gene matches: 6. Per the germline V gene, CDR1 is MNHNY and CDR2 is SVGAGI (reference sequence). CDR3 sequence (DNA): TGTGCCAGCAGATTGCGACAGGGGACCTACGAGCAGTACTTC. Translation: CASRLRQGTYEQYF.

The chain carries TRBV11-2 and TRBJ2-6, with D perhaps matching TRBD1 (6 bases). This CDR3 has 16 amino acids. Germline V CDR1 and CDR2: SGHAT, FQNNGV. Trimming cost V 7 bases and J 0 bases, with 13 bases left between them. CDR3 nucleotides: TGTGCCAGCACCCCATTACAGGGCTCTGGGGCCAACGTCCTGACTTTC. Residues: CASTPLQGSGANVLTF. The full variable domain, completed using reference TRBV11-2 and TRBJ2-6, is EAGVAQSPRYKIIEKRQSVAFWCNPISGHATLYWYQQILGQGPKLLIQFQNNGVVDDSQLPKDRFSAERLKGVDSTLKIQPAKLEDSAVYLCASTPLQGSGANVLTFGAGSRLTVL.

The chain has TRBV7-9 and TRBJ2-7, with 10 bases fitting TRBD1. V dropped 5 bases and J dropped 2; count of bases not matched to a gene: 6. This CDR3 region has 15 residues. Germline CDR1 reads SEHNR; CDR2 reads FQNEAQ (reference sequence). This chain's CDR3 is CASSPRDRGTYEQYF. The CDR3 region has the DNA TGTGCCAGCAGCCCAAGGGACAGGGGAACCTACGAGCAGTACTTC.

The chain recombines TRBV5-1 with TRBJ2-2; D might be TRBD1 (6 bases). Germline CDR1 and CDR2: SGHRS and YFSETQ. Trimming stripped 3 bases from V and 6 bases from J, with 12 bases between. The CDR3 runs to 14 residues. CDR3 amino acids: CASSSGVVAGELFF. Written as DNA, the CDR3 is TGCGCCAGCAGCTCAGGGGTTGTCGCCGGGGAGCTGTTTTTT.

The chain couples TRBV6-5 to TRBJ2-5; TRBD2 matches at 10 bases. CDR1 is MNHEY, CDR2 SVGAGI, per germline. The CDR3 spans 15 residues. V lost 6 bases to trimming and J lost 6 bases; unmatched junction nucleotides: 10. CDR3 in amino acids: CASRSSGGPVKTQYF. In nucleotides, the CDR3 is TGTGCCAGCAGATCTAGCGGGGGCCCCGTGAAGACCCAGTACTTC.

The chain links TRBV29-1 to TRBJ2-7, with TRBD2 as a possible D gene (5 bases). The V end was cut by 4 bases, the J end by 6 bases, with 7 bases between. Germline assignment: CDR1 SQVTM and CDR2 ANQGSEA. The CDR3 has 10 amino acids. The chain's CDR3 is CSVGETEQYF. CDR3 nucleotides: TGCAGCGTTGGGGAGACCGAGCAGTACTTC.